Shown below are 13 T cell receptor beta chains from a single sample sequenced in a study of CD8 T cells in Susac syndrome. RNA was extracted with the RNeasy kit, and a quantity of roughly 0.5 to 1 ug was reverse transcribed using random hexamers. In TCRdb, the immunoSEQ multiplex PCR reads were re-called with MiXCR into one record per CDR3 protein. In the table there are around 200,000 distinct CDR3 sequences, approximately 95% of which are singletons. The sample comprised CD4+ T cells from PBMCs. These receptors came from a human donor with multiple sclerosis.

The CDR3 reads CSVDDKYGYTF. DNA for the CDR3: TGCAGCGTTGATGACAAATATGGCTACACCTTC. The V call is TRBV29-1, the J call TRBJ1-2; D ambiguous. Germline CDR1 SQVTM, CDR2 ANQGSEA. V shed 3 bases and J shed 5 bases, with 7 bases lying between them. This CDR3 comprises 11 residues.

V and J are TRBV21-1 and TRBJ2-2; the table calls TRBD2, which could not be checked here. TRBV21-1 is annotated as a pseudogene. The CDR3 is made up of 13 amino acids. The chain's CDR3 is CASSKGLAGELFF. CDR3 nucleotide sequence: TGTGCCAGCAGCAAAGGACTAGCCGGGGAGCTGTTTTTT.

The rearrangement uses TRBV25-1 and TRBJ2-1; a possible D gene is TRBD2 (6 bases). Germline V gives CDR1 MGHDK, CDR2 SYGVNS. The CDR3 is made up of 15 amino acids. Trimming pared 2 bases from V and 0 bases from J, leaving 8 bases between. CDR3 loop: CASSELASSYNEQFF. CDR3 in DNA: TGTGCCAGCAGTGAACTAGCGAGCTCCTACAATGAGCAGTTCTTC.

The CDR3 coding sequence is TGCAGCGTTGGGGACAGGAATAGCAATCAGCCCCAGCATTTT. Amino acids: CSVGDRNSNQPQHF. The V and J genes are TRBV29-1 and TRBJ1-5; 8 nucleotides match TRBD1. The CDR3 spans 14 residues. V lost 4 bases to trimming and J lost 0 bases; unmatched junction nucleotides: 2. The V gene's germline CDR1 is SQVTM and CDR2 ANQGSEA.

V gene TRBV20-1 combines with J gene TRBJ1-2; 8 bases align to TRBD1. Germline V lookup: CDR1 DFQATT, CDR2 SNEGSKA (reference sequence). V was pared by 5 bases and J by 6 bases, with 8 bases of the junction left unmatched. The CDR3 has 13 amino acids. CDR3 in DNA: TGCAGTGCTGGGGGGGCAGGGGGCGATGGCTACACCTTC. Its protein is CSAGGAGGDGYTF.

This clonotype was detected only once. The CDR3, as DNA: TGTGCCTGGAGTGCCTCCCCCCCTTCACCCCTCCACTTT. Its translation: CAWSASPPSPLHF. The V gene is TRBV30, the J gene TRBJ1-6; D unresolved. This CDR3 comprises 13 residues. Germline lookup yields CDR1 GTSNPN and CDR2 SVGIG (reference sequence). With 1 base removed from V and 9 bases from J, the gap between germline ends came to 10 bases.

This sequence joins TRBV7-8 and TRBJ2-2; D assignment may be TRBD1 or TRBD2 (5 bases each). The V end was cut by 5 bases, the J end by 1 base, with 11 bases between. The CDR3 contains 15 residues. CDR1 is SGHVS and CDR2 is FQNEAQ in the germline V gene. CDR3 in amino acids: CASSPGTMNTGELFF. The CDR3 DNA reads as TGTGCCAGCAGCCCTGGGACGATGAACACCGGGGAGCTGTTTTTT.

J is TRBJ2-4 and V is TRBV5-1; 7 nucleotides match TRBD1. There are 14 residues in the CDR3. CDR1 SGHRS and CDR2 YFSETQ come from the germline V gene. V trimming: 4 bases; J trimming: 6 bases; junction bases outside the gene matches: 7. CDR3 amino acids: CASSHATGPNIQYF. The CDR3 DNA sequence: TGCGCCAGCAGCCACGCGACAGGGCCAAACATTCAGTACTTC.

The CDR3 DNA reads as TGTGCCAGCAGCTATGGGCGGTACAATGAGCAGTTCTTC. It yields the protein CASSYGRYNEQFF. The rearrangement links TRBV7-2 to TRBJ2-1, with D uncertain. The V gene's germline CDR1 is SGHTA and CDR2 FQGNSA. V lost 4 bases and J 4 bases, leaving 8 bases between the germline ends. This CDR3 region has 13 residues.

The chain employs TRBV7-8 and TRBJ1-1; D may be TRBD1 (5 bases). This CDR3 comprises 14 residues. Trimming took off 4 bases at V and 3 bases at J, with 12 bases between the two ends. CDR1 and CDR2 (germline): SGHVS, FQNEAQ. CDR3: CASSSGESDTEAFF. CDR3 DNA sequence: TGTGCCAGCAGCTCGGGGGAATCGGACACTGAAGCTTTCTTT.

V and J are TRBV2 and TRBJ1-1; D may be TRBD1 (5 bases). V was clipped by 7 bases and J by 1 base, with 13 bases between them. The length of the CDR3 is 14 residues. Germline assignment: CDR1 SNHLY and CDR2 FYNNEI. CDR3 amino acids: CASNLWGRNTEAFF. CDR3 nucleotide sequence: TGTGCCAGCAACTTGTGGGGGAGGAACACTGAAGCTTTCTTT.

The J gene is TRBJ1-4, the V gene TRBV30; 8 bases are a match to TRBD1. CDR3 length: 17 amino acids. Germline CDR1 GTSNPN, CDR2 SVGIG (reference sequence). The V gene end was trimmed by 0 bases and the J gene end by 0 bases; junction bases not matched to a gene: 6. The CDR3 protein is CAWSVRWGQATNEKLFF. The CDR3 nucleotides read TGTGCCTGGAGTGTCCGGTGGGGACAGGCAACTAATGAAAAACTGTTTTTT.

J is TRBJ2-2 and V is TRBV19; 9 bases fit TRBD1. V lost 6 bases, J lost 5 bases, and 7 bases stayed unmatched. The CDR3 loop spans 15 amino acids. CDR1 and CDR2 from the germline V gene are LNHDA and SQIVND (reference sequence). The CDR3 here is CASSPGTGKTGELFF. CDR3 DNA sequence: TGTGCCAGTAGCCCCGGGACAGGGAAGACCGGGGAGCTGTTTTTT.